This passage covers 15 T cell receptor beta chains from one sample sequenced in a study of response to subunit inactivated influenza vaccine. TCRdb itself ran the RT-PCR reads through MiXCR, one entry per CDR3 protein. This sample has roughly 160,000 distinct CDR3 sequences, with about 10% found just once. This specimen consisted of CD8+ T cells sorted from PBMCs, obtained around 25 months after vaccination. Every receptor here comes from a man aged 45-69 years who received an inactivated influenza vaccine.

In its sample, this clonotype was seen once. The chain uses TRBV10-3 and TRBJ2-7; TRBD2 matches at 15 bases. This CDR3 is 18 amino acids long. Germline values: CDR1 ENHRY, CDR2 SYGVKD. V trimming: 6 bases; J trimming: 2 bases; junction bases outside the gene matches: 11. This CDR3 reads CAISGLGTSGRPPYEQYF. CDR3 coding DNA: TGTGCCATCAGCGGACTCGGGACTAGCGGGAGGCCCCCCTACGAGCAGTACTTC.

Comment on this clonotype: A much larger clone sits a single nucleotide away, making a read error possible. The chain employs TRBV12-3 or TRBV12-4 and TRBJ2-1; D possibly corresponds to TRBD2 (5 bases). This CDR3 is 14 amino acids long. The V gene lost 5 bases and the J gene lost 8 bases, with 16 bases spanning the gap. CDR3 nucleotides: TGTGCCAGCAGTAAGGACTCCGTACCCGATGAGCAGTTCTTC. Translating gives CASSKDSVPDEQFF.

This clonotype was recorded a few times. The chain joins TRBV27 to TRBJ2-1, with 11 nucleotides matching TRBD2. J was trimmed by 9 bases and V by 3 bases; bases with no gene match: 1. The length of the CDR3 is 13 residues. CDR1 is MNHEY and CDR2 is SMNVEV in the germline V gene (reference sequence). The CDR3 region is CASSLTSGTEQFF. CDR3 DNA: TGTGCCAGCAGTTTGACTAGCGGGACTGAGCAGTTCTTC.

The rearrangement uses TRBV15 and TRBJ1-5, with D unclear. From germline, CDR1 is LNHNV and CDR2 YYDKDF (reference sequence). This CDR3 spans 13 amino acids. Between the trimmed V and J ends, which lost 6 bases and 2 bases, there was a span of 8 bases. The CDR3 protein is CATSWARNQPQHF. The CDR3 DNA sequence: TGTGCCACCAGTTGGGCCCGCAATCAGCCCCAGCATTTT.

This clonotype appeared many times. The chain couples TRBV7-9 to TRBJ2-7; TRBD1 might be the D (6 bases). Trimming pared 5 bases from V and 6 bases from J, leaving 11 bases between. Germline loops: CDR1 SEHNR, CDR2 FQNEAQ (reference sequence). This CDR3 is built from 12 residues. CDR3: CASSQGMVEQYF. The CDR3 DNA reads TGTGCCAGCAGCCAGGGGATGGTCGAGCAGTACTTC.

This clonotype was observed at least ten times. The chain carries TRBV7-9 and TRBJ2-7; a possible D gene is TRBD1 (6 bases). CDR1 is SEHNR and CDR2 is FQNEAQ in the germline V gene (reference sequence). There are 14 residues in the CDR3. With 7 bases removed from V and 4 bases from J, the gap between germline ends came to 17 bases. CDR3 residues: CASNTPTGDYEQYF. In DNA form, the CDR3 reads TGTGCCAGCAACACACCGACAGGTGATTACGAGCAGTACTTC.

This clonotype was observed a few times. The rearrangement uses TRBV2 and TRBJ2-1, with D possibly being TRBD1 (6 bases). The V gene lost 8 bases and the J gene lost 15 bases, with 17 bases spanning the gap. The CDR3 sequence is 11 residues long. The germline CDR1 and CDR2 sequences are SNHLY and FYNNEI. CDR3 DNA sequence: TGTGCCAGCGAAAGAGGGGGAATTCGGTTCTTC. The encoded protein is CASERGGIRFF.

This clonotype was seen ten or more times. The rearrangement uses TRBV3-1 and TRBJ2-1, with D unclear. Germline assignment: CDR1 LGHDT and CDR2 YNNKEL (reference sequence). This CDR3 region has 17 residues. V lost 0 bases and J lost 4, with 16 bases in between. In DNA, the CDR3 is TGTGCCAGCAGCCAAGATTGGGATAGCTTAGCTTACAATGAGCAGTTCTTC. Amino acids: CASSQDWDSLAYNEQFF.

This clonotype occurred many times. The chain carries TRBV5-6 and TRBJ2-1; D unresolved. The germline V gene has CDR1 SGHDT and CDR2 YYEEEE. The CDR3 runs to 13 residues. V shed 0 bases and J shed 6 bases, with 7 bases lying between them. The CDR3 coding sequence is TGTGCCAGCAGCTTGGGCGAATTCAATGAGCAGTTCTTC. Encoded protein: CASSLGEFNEQFF.

This clonotype is a singleton in its sample. The chain joins TRBV20-1 to TRBJ2-3, with TRBD1 identical over 9 bases. CDR1 is DFQATT and CDR2 is SNEGSKA in the germline V gene (reference sequence). CDR3 length: 16 amino acids. V trimming: 6 bases; J trimming: 4 bases; junction bases outside the gene matches: 14. The CDR3 nucleotides are TGCAGTGCCACGTCCGGACAGGGGATAGGGGCAGATACGCAGTATTTT. This translates into CSATSGQGIGADTQYF.

Only a few counts were recorded for this clonotype. The rearrangement joins TRBV12-3 or TRBV12-4 to TRBJ2-7; 8 bases fit TRBD1. Unmatched junction bases numbered 1, after V lost 1 base and J lost 2 bases. This CDR3 is 14 amino acids long. DNA of the CDR3: TGTGCCAGCAGTTTAGGGGACAGGACCTACGAGCAGTACTTC. This encodes CASSLGDRTYEQYF.

This clonotype has more than one count but fewer than ten. The chain carries TRBV7-9 and TRBJ2-1; D is unclear. This CDR3 has 15 amino acids. CDR1 and CDR2 from the germline V gene are SEHNR and FQNEAQ (reference sequence). The germline V and J ends were trimmed by 7 bases and 2 bases, with 15 bases remaining between them. CDR3 loop: CASTFLEDPYNEQFF. The CDR3 nucleotides read TGTGCCAGCACCTTTCTCGAGGACCCCTACAATGAGCAGTTCTTC.

This clonotype was observed a handful of times. The chain couples TRBV4-1 to TRBJ2-5; D unresolved. The V gene lost 1 base and the J gene lost 0 bases, with 6 bases spanning the gap. This CDR3 spans 14 amino acids. The germline V gene encodes CDR1 MGHRA and CDR2 YSYEKL. The CDR3 loop is CASSQVADQETQYF. CDR3 DNA: TGCGCCAGCAGCCAAGTTGCAGACCAAGAGACCCAGTACTTC.

Notes on this clonotype: Given the absence of the conserved phenylalanine or tryptophan at the CDR3 end, a read error is likely. The chain combines TRBV11-3 with TRBJ2-7; D perhaps matches TRBD2 (5 bases). The length of the CDR3 is 13 residues. Germline loops: CDR1 SGHNT, CDR2 YENEEA. The V and J ends lost 1 base and 6 bases respectively, with 10 bases between them. The CDR3 bases are TGTGCCAGCAGCTTAGGTACGGGAAGCGAGCAGTACTTA. This translates into CASSLGTGSEQYL.

CDR3 protein: CASSLSLGYEQYF. The CDR3 DNA reads as TGTGCCAGCAGCTTGTCTCTAGGCTACGAGCAGTACTTC. The rearrangement joins TRBV7-9 to TRBJ2-7; D call uncertain. In germline, CDR1 is SEHNR, CDR2 FQNEAQ (reference sequence). With 3 bases removed from V and 3 bases from J, the gap between germline ends came to 9 bases. CDR3 length equals 13 residues.